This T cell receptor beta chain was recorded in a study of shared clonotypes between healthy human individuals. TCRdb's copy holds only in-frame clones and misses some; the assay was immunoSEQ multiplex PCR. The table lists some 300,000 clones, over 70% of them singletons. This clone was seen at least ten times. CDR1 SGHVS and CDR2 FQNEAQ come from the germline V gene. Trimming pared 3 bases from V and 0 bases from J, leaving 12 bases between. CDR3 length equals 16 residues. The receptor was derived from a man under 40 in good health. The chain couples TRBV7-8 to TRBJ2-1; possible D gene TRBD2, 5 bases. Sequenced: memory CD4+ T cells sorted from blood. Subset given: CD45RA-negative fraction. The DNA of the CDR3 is TGTGCCAGCAGCTTTTTTCGGGGAATCTCCTACAATGAGCAGTTCTTC. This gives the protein CASSFFRGISYNEQFF. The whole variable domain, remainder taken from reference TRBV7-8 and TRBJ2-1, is GAGVSQSPRYKVAKRGQDVALRCDPISGHVSLFWYQQALGQGPEFLTYFQNEAQLDKSGLPSDRFFAERPEGSVSTLKIQRTQQEDSAVYLCASSFFRGISYNEQFFGPGTRLTVL.